Here is one T cell receptor (beta chain) with its context. Individuals aged 18 to 89 years were recruited from fewer than 30 US areas. Cohort assignment relied on participant-reported clinical history. This sample is part of a study of blood T cell repertoires in COVID-19. About the research overall: The analysed material was cDNA or gDNA that came from T cells, B-cell-depleted T cells, or PBMCs.

This table comes from immunoSEQ multiplex PCR, and its TCRdb copy is limited to in-frame clones, with some not included. The profile shows about 320,000 clones, roughly 89% of them singletons. The CDR3 runs 15 residues. CDR1 and CDR2 from the germline V gene are SGHAT and FQNNGV. The V end lost 1 base, the J end lost 0 bases, and 8 bases lay between the germline ends. The chain links TRBV11-2 to TRBJ2-3; D ambiguous. The TCR originated in a man between 60 and 75 years old who had recovered from COVID-19. Material for sequencing was PBMCs or T cells enriched from blood (not recorded which). In nucleotides, the CDR3 is TGTGCCAGCAGCTTAGTTCCGTCTAGCACAGATACGCAGTATTTT. This encodes CASSLVPSSTDTQYF.